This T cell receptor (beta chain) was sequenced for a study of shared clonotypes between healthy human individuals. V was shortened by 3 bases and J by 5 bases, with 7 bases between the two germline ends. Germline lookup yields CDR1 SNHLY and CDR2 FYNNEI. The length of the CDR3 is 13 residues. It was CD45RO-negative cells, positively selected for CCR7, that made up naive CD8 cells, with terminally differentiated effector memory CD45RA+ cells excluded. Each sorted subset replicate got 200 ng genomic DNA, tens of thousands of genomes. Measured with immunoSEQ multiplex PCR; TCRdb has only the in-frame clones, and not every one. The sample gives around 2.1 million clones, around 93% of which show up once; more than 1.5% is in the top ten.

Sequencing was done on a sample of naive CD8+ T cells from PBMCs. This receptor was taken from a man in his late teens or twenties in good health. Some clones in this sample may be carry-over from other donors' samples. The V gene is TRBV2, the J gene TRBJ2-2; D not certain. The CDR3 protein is CASSDRITGELFF. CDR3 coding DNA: TGTGCCAGCAGTGATCGGATTACCGGGGAGCTGTTTTTT.